What follows are 32 T cell receptor beta chains derived from one specimen sequenced in a study of blood T cell repertoires in COVID-19. Repertoires were generated with immunoSEQ multiplex PCR, while TCRdb's copy carries only in-frame clones and drops some. The repertoire has around 190,000 clones, approximately 80% of them found once; the top ten carry 8.6%. The sequenced sample was peripheral blood. The receptors derive from a woman in her forties or fifties with active or convalescent COVID-19.

This clone occurred once. This chain uses TRBV28 with TRBJ1-4; no firm D call. The CDR3 runs to 14 residues. V was shortened by 2 bases and J by 4 bases, with 8 bases between the two germline ends. Germline values: CDR1 MDHEN, CDR2 SYDVKM. The CDR3 nucleotides are TGTGCCAGCAGTTTAGTCGCGGGTAATGAAAAACTGTTTTTT. Protein product: CASSLVAGNEKLFF. Drawing the rest from reference TRBV28 and TRBJ1-4, the complete variable domain is DVKVTQSSRYLVKRTGEKVFLECVQDMDHENMFWYRQDPGLGLRLIYFSYDVKMKEKGDIPEGYSVSREKKERFSLILESASTNQTSMYLCASSLVAGNEKLFFGSGTQLSVL.

The table lists this clone with a count of one. The J gene is TRBJ1-1, the V gene TRBV2; maybe TRBD1 (5 bases). Trimming pared 7 bases from V and 2 bases from J, leaving 14 bases between. In germline, CDR1 is SNHLY, CDR2 FYNNEI. The CDR3 length is 14 residues. DNA of the CDR3: TGTGCCAGCACCCTAGCGCGGGGCAACACTGAAGCTTTCTTT. This encodes CASTLARGNTEAFF.

This chain links TRBV30 with TRBJ1-1, with 7 bases that match TRBD1. The CDR3 consists of 14 residues. Losses at the gene ends were 5 bases for V and 1 base for J; bases not matched to a gene: 7. The germline gives CDR1 GTSNPN, CDR2 SVGIG (reference sequence). CDR3 sequence reads: CAWSRGTANTEAFF. The CDR3, as DNA: TGTGCCTGGTCCCGTGGGACAGCGAACACTGAAGCTTTCTTT. Full variable domain (missing parts from reference TRBV30 and TRBJ1-1): SQTIHQWPATLVQPVGSPLSLECTVEGTSNPNLYWYRQAAGRGLQLLFYSVGIGQISSEVPQNLSASRPQDRQFILSSKKLLLSDSGFYLCAWSRGTANTEAFFGQGTRLTVV.

CDR3 coding DNA: TGTGCCTGGCAGACAGGGGGGAATGAAAAACTGTTTTTT. Its protein product is CAWQTGGNEKLFF. The chain employs TRBV30 and TRBJ1-4; 9 bases match TRBD1. Germline V gives CDR1 GTSNPN, CDR2 SVGIG (reference sequence). The CDR3 extends over 13 amino acids. V dropped 5 bases and J dropped 5; count of bases not matched to a gene: 3.

The V call is TRBV4-3, the J call TRBJ2-1; 9 nucleotides match TRBD2. The CDR3 length is 18 residues. After removal of 6 bases from V and 4 bases from J, the junction contained 16 bases not matched to a gene. The V gene's germline CDR1 is LGHNA and CDR2 YSLEER. CDR3 nucleotides: TGCGCCAGCAGTCAATCCCCACCGGGACTAGCAGATTACAATGAGCAGTTCTTC. The encoded protein is CASSQSPPGLADYNEQFF.

V is TRBV4-3 and J is TRBJ2-1, with D unresolved. Germline CDR1 and CDR2: LGHNA and YSLEER. This CDR3 has 17 residues. The V end was cut by 6 bases, the J end by 0 bases, with 18 bases between. The CDR3 loop is CASSPNAVKSSYNEQFF. As DNA, the CDR3 is TGCGCCAGCAGTCCGAATGCCGTCAAGAGCTCCTACAATGAGCAGTTCTTC.

The chain carries TRBV29-1 and TRBJ1-2; possible D gene TRBD1, 6 bases. This CDR3 has 11 amino acids. V lost 7 bases, J lost 7 bases, and 13 bases lay in between. Germline CDR1 and CDR2: SQVTM and ANQGSEA. Here the CDR3 DNA reads TGCAGCGCCGAGGGGGTAGGTGGCTACACCTTC. Its translation: CSAEGVGGYTF.

The gene calls are TRBV21-1 and TRBJ2-3; TRBD2, the D gene given by the table, was not confirmed from the DNA. TRBV21-1 is a pseudogene segment. The CDR3 covers 17 residues. The CDR3 DNA reads TGTGCCAGCCTAAGGGGGATAAGCGGGAGTTGGAGAGATACGCAGTATTTT. Translated: CASLRGISGSWRDTQYF.

This chain uses TRBV14 with TRBJ2-3; no reliable D call. V was clipped by 0 bases and J by 4 bases, with 8 bases between them. The CDR3 has 14 residues. Germline V CDR1 and CDR2: SGHDN, FVKESK. The CDR3 DNA reads TGTGCCAGCAGCCAAGACCTAGGAGCAGATACGCAGTATTTT. It is translated as CASSQDLGADTQYF.

This chain joins TRBV19 and TRBJ1-1; unclear D gene. Per germline, CDR1 LNHDA and CDR2 SQIVND (reference sequence). This CDR3 is built from 14 residues. Trimming stripped 7 bases from V and 0 bases from J, with 12 bases between. The chain's CDR3 is CASTRKQVNTEAFF. The CDR3 DNA sequence: TGTGCCAGTACTCGGAAGCAGGTGAACACTGAAGCTTTCTTT. Filled out from reference TRBV19 and TRBJ1-1, the complete variable domain reads DGGITQSPKYLFRKEGQNVTLSCEQNLNHDAMYWYRQDPGQGLRLIYYSQIVNDFQKGDIAEGYSVSREKKESFPLTVTSAQKNPTAFYLCASTRKQVNTEAFFGQGTRLTVV.

The chain recombines TRBV5-1 with TRBJ1-4; D remains ambiguous. The V end was cut by 1 base, the J end by 0 bases, with 7 bases between. This CDR3 comprises 15 residues. CDR1 and CDR2 from the germline V gene are SGHRS and YFSETQ. Written as DNA, the CDR3 is TGCGCCAGCAGCTTGACCGGTGCAACTAATGAAAAACTGTTTTTT. Amino acids: CASSLTGATNEKLFF.

A single count supports this clone. The V call is TRBV6-6, the J call TRBJ2-1, with 9 bases fitting TRBD2. The V and J ends lost 0 bases and 6 bases, in that order; junction bases with no gene match: 6. The CDR3 loop spans 16 amino acids. Germline loops: CDR1 MNHNY, CDR2 SVGAGI (reference sequence). Here the CDR3 reads CASSYSLAGGPNEQFF. CDR3 nucleotide sequence: TGTGCCAGCAGTTACTCGTTGGCGGGGGGGCCCAATGAGCAGTTCTTC.

The chain combines TRBV7-9 with TRBJ1-2; D uncertain. The CDR3 loop spans 14 amino acids. From germline, CDR1 is SEHNR and CDR2 FQNEAQ (reference sequence). V was clipped by 2 bases and J by 0 bases, with 7 bases between them. The CDR3 nucleotides read TGTGCCAGCAGCTTAAGCGACCCTAACTATGGCTACACCTTC. It is translated as CASSLSDPNYGYTF.

The chain is built from TRBV15 and TRBJ2-1; 8 bases agree with TRBD2. The J segment lost 4 bases and the V segment lost 2 bases, leaving 7 bases of the junction unmatched. The V gene's germline CDR1 is LNHNV and CDR2 YYDKDF (reference sequence). The CDR3 is 16 amino acids. CDR3 sequence: CATSRFAGTRYNEQFF. DNA of the CDR3: TGTGCCACCAGCAGATTCGCCGGGACTAGATACAATGAGCAGTTCTTC.

This clone was observed a single time. The chain employs TRBV7-8 and TRBJ2-3; D ambiguous. The CDR3 length is 14 residues. Germline V CDR1 and CDR2: SGHVS, FQNEAQ. Deletions cut 1 base from V and 5 bases from J, with 10 bases between. The CDR3 loop reads CASSLVYSQDTQYF. The CDR3 DNA reads as TGTGCCAGCAGCTTAGTTTACAGTCAAGATACGCAGTATTTT.

This chain joins TRBV27 and TRBJ1-6; D is unresolved. This CDR3 has 14 residues. Between the trimmed V and J ends, which lost 4 bases and 8 bases, there was a span of 12 bases. Germline lookup yields CDR1 MNHEY and CDR2 SMNVEV (reference sequence). CDR3 sequence (DNA): TGTGCCAGCAGTTATTGGGGAGAGGATTCACCCCTCCACTTT. Encoded protein: CASSYWGEDSPLHF.

Comment on this clone: The junction departs from the called germline gene at one end, perhaps through a read error. The V gene is TRBV5-7, the J gene TRBJ2-1; TRBD2 matches 9 bases. TRBV5-7 falls under the ORF class, with uncertain function. This CDR3 spans 18 amino acids. The CDR3 protein is CASSLCLAGAGPYNEQFF. CDR3 bases: TGTGCTAGCAGCTTGTGCTTAGCGGGAGCTGGGCCCTACAATGAGCAGTTCTTC.

This chain joins TRBV29-1 and TRBJ1-1, with TRBD1 matching 9 bases. V was pared by 5 bases and J by 5 bases, with 6 bases of the junction left unmatched. CDR1 and CDR2 from the germline V gene are SQVTM and ANQGSEA. The CDR3 spans 13 residues. The CDR3 coding sequence is TGCAGCGTTCGGACAGGGGAAATTACTGAAGCTTTCTTT. This codes for CSVRTGEITEAFF.

The rearrangement links TRBV29-1 to TRBJ1-4, with TRBD1 as a possible D gene (5 bases). This CDR3 region has 16 residues. Deletions cut 4 bases from V and 0 bases from J, with 15 bases between. Germline loops: CDR1 SQVTM, CDR2 ANQGSEA. The CDR3 protein is CSVVGARGTTNEKLFF. For the CDR3, the DNA is TGCAGCGTTGTCGGGGCGCGGGGAACAACTAATGAAAAACTGTTTTTT.

The chain couples TRBV9 to TRBJ2-3, with 10 positions matching TRBD2. This CDR3 is 16 amino acids long. Trimming took 0 bases from V and 4 from J; bases not matched to a gene: 5. Germline V gives CDR1 SGDLS, CDR2 YYNGEE. The CDR3 reads CASSVASGRGADTQYF. The CDR3 DNA is TGTGCCAGCAGCGTAGCTAGCGGGAGAGGCGCAGATACGCAGTATTTT.

The rearrangement joins TRBV4-3 to TRBJ2-3; weak D call: TRBD2 (7 bases). The V gene lost 0 bases and the J gene lost 8 bases, with 15 bases spanning the gap. The CDR3 loop spans 15 amino acids. Germline CDR1 reads LGHNA; CDR2 reads YSLEER. In DNA form, the CDR3 reads TGCGCCAGCAGCCAAGATTGGGGGGGGCTTAGTACGCAGTATTTT. It is translated as CASSQDWGGLSTQYF.

This clone was counted at least ten times. The chain couples TRBV6-6 to TRBJ1-2; the D gene is possibly TRBD1 (5 bases). Germline values: CDR1 MNHNY, CDR2 SVGAGI (reference sequence). With 6 bases removed from V and 0 bases from J, the gap between germline ends came to 17 bases. The CDR3 sequence is 16 residues long. DNA for the CDR3: TGTGCCAGCAGGCGGGACTCGCTTCGATCTAACTATGGCTACACCTTC. It translates to CASRRDSLRSNYGYTF.

There are many counts of this clone. This sequence joins TRBV28 and TRBJ1-2, with 8 bases aligning to TRBD1. CDR1 and CDR2 (germline): MDHEN, SYDVKM. V shed 6 bases, J shed 6 bases, and the junction held 12 bases outside the gene matches. The CDR3 is 15 amino acids. In DNA form, the CDR3 reads TGTGCCAGCAGCTTTAGGGGGACAGGTGTCAATGGCTACACCTTC. Translating gives CASSFRGTGVNGYTF.

V is TRBV25-1 and J is TRBJ1-4, with 7 bases fitting TRBD1. Looked up from germline, CDR1 is MGHDK and CDR2 is SYGVNS. Trimming took 2 bases from V and 7 from J; bases not matched to a gene: 4. The CDR3 is 14 amino acids. DNA of the CDR3: TGTGCCAGCAGTGAAACAGGGGCGTCTGAAAAACTGTTTTTT. This gives the protein CASSETGASEKLFF.

This chain uses TRBV30 with TRBJ2-5; D call uncertain. This CDR3 has 10 amino acids. V was clipped by 5 bases and J by 6 bases, with 7 bases between them. Germline V gene lookup returns CDR1 GTSNPN and CDR2 SVGIG (reference sequence). CDR3 amino acids: CAWAHQTQYF. In DNA form, the CDR3 reads TGTGCCTGGGCACATCAGACCCAGTACTTC.

This rearrangement joins TRBV7-9 to TRBJ2-2, with 7 bases aligning to TRBD1. Germline loops: CDR1 SEHNR, CDR2 FQNEAQ (reference sequence). Losses at the gene ends were 5 bases for V and 2 bases for J; bases not matched to a gene: 8. The CDR3 contains 16 residues. The CDR3 reads CASSPGAGGNTGELFF. CDR3 in DNA: TGTGCCAGCAGCCCTGGGGCAGGGGGTAACACCGGGGAGCTGTTTTTT.

V is TRBV6-1 and J is TRBJ1-5; 9 bases are a match to TRBD1. Germline values: CDR1 MNHNS, CDR2 SASEGT. The CDR3 has 16 residues. V gave up 5 bases and J gave up 2 bases; unmatched junction bases: 7. CDR3 DNA sequence: TGTGCCAGCAGTAAAGGACAGGGGCTGGGCAATCAGCCCCAGCATTTT. Amino acids: CASSKGQGLGNQPQHF.

V gene TRBV30 combines with J gene TRBJ1-2, with 10 bases that match TRBD1. CDR3 size: 14 residues. Germline V lookup: CDR1 GTSNPN, CDR2 SVGIG (reference sequence). Trimming took 4 bases from V and 4 from J; bases not matched to a gene: 6. As DNA, the CDR3 is TGTGCCTGGACTAGACAGGGGGCGGTCTATGGCTACACCTTC. It encodes CAWTRQGAVYGYTF.

A few counts support this clone. V is TRBV10-3 and J is TRBJ2-5; TRBD2 agrees at 7 bases. CDR1 and CDR2 (germline): ENHRY, SYGVKD. CDR3 length: 16 residues. V shed 0 bases, J shed 4 bases, and the junction held 8 bases outside the gene matches. The CDR3 is CAISESGSGTLETQYF. The CDR3 bases are TGTGCCATCAGTGAGTCGGGAAGCGGGACCTTAGAGACCCAGTACTTC.

J is TRBJ2-7 and V is TRBV6-5, with TRBD1 as a possible D gene (6 bases). The CDR3 consists of 12 residues. Germline assignment: CDR1 MNHEY and CDR2 SVGAGI. V was trimmed by 5 bases and J by 3 bases, leaving 8 bases between them. CDR3 bases: TGTGCCAGCAGTACGACAGGCTACGAGCAGTACTTC. Translated: CASSTTGYEQYF.

This sequence joins TRBV27 and TRBJ1-1; D unclear. V lost 6 bases to trimming and J lost 1 base, with 12 bases between them. Germline CDR1 reads MNHEY; CDR2 reads SMNVEV (reference sequence). The CDR3 has 14 residues. The CDR3 loop reads CASSPRRRNTEAFF. The CDR3 DNA reads TGTGCCAGCAGCCCTAGACGGCGGAACACTGAAGCTTTCTTT.

The rearrangement uses TRBV5-6 and TRBJ2-5; D remains ambiguous. This CDR3 spans 12 amino acids. V lost 1 base and J 3 bases, leaving 4 bases between the germline ends. The V gene's germline CDR1 is SGHDT and CDR2 YYEEEE. CDR3 sequence reads: CASSLLEETQYF. The CDR3 DNA is TGTGCCAGCAGCTTGCTCGAAGAGACCCAGTACTTC.